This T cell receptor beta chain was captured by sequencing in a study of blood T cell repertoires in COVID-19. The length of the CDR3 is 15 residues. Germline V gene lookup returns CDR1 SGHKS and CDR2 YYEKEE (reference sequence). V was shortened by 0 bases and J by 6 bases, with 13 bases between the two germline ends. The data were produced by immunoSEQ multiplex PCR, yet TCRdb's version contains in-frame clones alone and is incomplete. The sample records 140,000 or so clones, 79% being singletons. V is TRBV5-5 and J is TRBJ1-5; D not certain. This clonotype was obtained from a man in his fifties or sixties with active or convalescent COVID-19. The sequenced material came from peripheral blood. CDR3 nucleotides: TGTGCCAGCAGCTTGGCTCAGTCTATAGCTCAGCCCCAGCATTTT. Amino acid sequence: CASSLAQSIAQPQHF.